This TCR beta chain was sequenced for a study of technical replicates of blood from a few donors. Some clones are missing from TCRdb's copy, which holds only in-frame ones; the method was immunoSEQ multiplex PCR. This sample has tens of thousands of clones, with just over 95% found just once. Germline lookup yields CDR1 ENHRY and CDR2 SYGVKD. The CDR3 is 18 amino acids. V lost 8 bases to trimming and J lost 0 bases; unmatched junction nucleotides: 11. The source is a human donor in good health. The sample was T cells isolated from PBMCs. V usage is TRBV10-3 and J usage is TRBJ2-1, with TRBD1 matching 12 bases. CDR3 residues: CAIEGQGATGGSYNEQFF. The CDR3 nucleotides are TGTGCCATCGAGGGACAGGGGGCAACTGGGGGCTCCTACAATGAGCAGTTCTTC.